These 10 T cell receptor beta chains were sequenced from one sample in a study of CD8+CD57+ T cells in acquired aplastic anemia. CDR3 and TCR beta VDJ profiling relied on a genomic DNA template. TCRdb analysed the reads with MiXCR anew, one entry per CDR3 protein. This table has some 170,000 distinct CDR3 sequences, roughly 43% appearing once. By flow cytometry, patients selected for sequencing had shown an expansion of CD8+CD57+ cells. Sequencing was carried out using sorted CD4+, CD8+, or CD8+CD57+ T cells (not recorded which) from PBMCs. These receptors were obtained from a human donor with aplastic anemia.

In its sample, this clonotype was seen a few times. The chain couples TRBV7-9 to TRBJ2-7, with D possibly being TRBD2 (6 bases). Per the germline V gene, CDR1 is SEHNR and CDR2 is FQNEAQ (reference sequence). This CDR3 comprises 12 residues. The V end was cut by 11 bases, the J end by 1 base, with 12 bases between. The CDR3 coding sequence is TGTGCCTGCCCCCGGGGGTCCTACGAGCAGTACTTC. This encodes CACPRGSYEQYF.

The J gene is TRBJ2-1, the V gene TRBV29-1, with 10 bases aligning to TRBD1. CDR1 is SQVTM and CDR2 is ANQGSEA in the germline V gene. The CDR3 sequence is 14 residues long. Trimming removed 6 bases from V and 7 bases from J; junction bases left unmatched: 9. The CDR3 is CSVERDRGINEQFF. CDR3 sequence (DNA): TGCAGCGTGGAGCGGGACAGGGGAATAAATGAGCAGTTCTTC.

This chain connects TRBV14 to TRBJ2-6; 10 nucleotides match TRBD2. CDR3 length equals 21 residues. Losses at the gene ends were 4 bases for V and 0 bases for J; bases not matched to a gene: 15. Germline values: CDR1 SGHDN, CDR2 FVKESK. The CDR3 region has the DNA TGTGCCAGCAGCCCCTCGGGACTAGCGAGGGGCCGTCACTCTGGGGCCAACGTCCTGACTTTC. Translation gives CASSPSGLARGRHSGANVLTF.

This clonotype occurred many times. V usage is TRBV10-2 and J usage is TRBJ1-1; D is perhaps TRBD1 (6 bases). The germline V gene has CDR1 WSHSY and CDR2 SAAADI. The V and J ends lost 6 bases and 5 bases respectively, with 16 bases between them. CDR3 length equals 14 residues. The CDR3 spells CASSRTETRTEAFF. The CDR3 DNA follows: TGCGCCAGCAGCAGGACAGAGACGAGGACTGAAGCTTTCTTT.

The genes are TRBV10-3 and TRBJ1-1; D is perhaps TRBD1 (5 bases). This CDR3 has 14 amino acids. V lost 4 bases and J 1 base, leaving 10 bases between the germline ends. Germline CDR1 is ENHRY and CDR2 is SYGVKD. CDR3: CAISAADRNTEAFF. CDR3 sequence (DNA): TGTGCCATCAGTGCCGCCGACAGGAACACTGAAGCTTTCTTT.

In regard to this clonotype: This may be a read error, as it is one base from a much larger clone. The CDR3 DNA reads as TGCGCCAGCAGCCGACTAGCGGGGGGAGGAGATACGCAGTATTTT. It specifies CASSRLAGGGDTQYF. The chain has TRBV5-1 and TRBJ2-3, with 13 bases identical to TRBD2. J lost 5 bases, V lost 4 bases, and 4 bases had no gene match. CDR1 is SGHRS, CDR2 YFSETQ, per germline. The CDR3 loop spans 15 amino acids.

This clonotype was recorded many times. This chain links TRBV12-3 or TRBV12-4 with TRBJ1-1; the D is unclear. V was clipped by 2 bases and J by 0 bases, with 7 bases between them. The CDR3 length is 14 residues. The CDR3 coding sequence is TGTGCCAGCAGTTTATCTCAGATGAACACTGAAGCTTTCTTT. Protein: CASSLSQMNTEAFF.

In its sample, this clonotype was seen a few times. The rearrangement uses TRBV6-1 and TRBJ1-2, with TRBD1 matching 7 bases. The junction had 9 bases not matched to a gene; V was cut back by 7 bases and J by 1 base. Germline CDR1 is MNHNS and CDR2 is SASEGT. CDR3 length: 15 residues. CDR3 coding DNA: TGTGCCAGCACCCGCCAGCAGGGGGGTAACTATGGCTACACCTTC. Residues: CASTRQQGGNYGYTF.

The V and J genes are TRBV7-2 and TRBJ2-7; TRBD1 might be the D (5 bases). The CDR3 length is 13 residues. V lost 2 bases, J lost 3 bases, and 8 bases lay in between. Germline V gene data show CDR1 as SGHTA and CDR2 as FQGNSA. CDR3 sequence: CASSLSQGYEQYF. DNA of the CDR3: TGTGCCAGCAGCTTATCGCAGGGCTACGAGCAGTACTTC.

CDR3 nucleotides: TGCGCCAGCAGCACAGAGCGTCCTAGCACAGATACGCAGTATTTT. Translation gives CASSTERPSTDTQYF. The J gene is TRBJ2-3, the V gene TRBV5-1, with unresolved D. The length of the CDR3 is 15 residues. V gave up 4 bases and J gave up 0 bases, with 12 bases separating them. CDR1 is SGHRS, CDR2 YFSETQ, per germline.